This T cell receptor beta chain came from a study of OX40 agonist ivuxolimab in advanced cancers. About the research overall: Patients received ivuxolimab, an agonistic anti-OX40 (CD134) antibody. People who had prior anti-PD-1, anti-PD-L1 or anti-CTLA-4 therapy could take part, and 35% to 50% had some.

This CDR3 has 16 residues. Trimming at V came to 5 bases and at J to 4 bases, leaving 12 bases not matched to a gene. The germline CDR1 and CDR2 sequences are SGHTA and FQGNSA. The repertoire was sequenced with immunoSEQ multiplex PCR; TCRdb's copy has only in-frame clones and lacks some. There are around 85,000 clones in the sample; around 90% occur only once, and 1.5% to 2% lies in the top ten. The TCR sequence derives from an adult with an advanced solid tumor such as melanoma, head and neck, liver or kidney cancer. The specimen was CD4+ or CD8+ T cells sorted from blood, collected in a trial of the OX40 agonist ivuxolimab. The chain recombines TRBV7-2 with TRBJ2-5, with 8 bases identical to TRBD2. The CDR3 protein is CASSPLGAGGGETQYF. The CDR3 DNA reads TGTGCCAGCAGCCCCTTGGGGGCGGGAGGAGGAGAGACCCAGTACTTC.